This TCR beta chain was obtained from a study of shared clonotypes between healthy human individuals. Libraries were prepared by immunoSEQ multiplex PCR; TCRdb keeps only in-frame clonotypes and omits some of them. The table lists under 2,500,000 clones, under 97% of them singletons, with around 0.13% in the top ten. Germline CDR1 ENHRY, CDR2 SYGVKD. V lost 7 bases and J lost 0; bases outside the gene matches: 12. The CDR3 runs to 18 residues. The study separated CD4+ cells into CD45RA+ naive and CD45RA-negative memory subsets. Material: naive CD4+ T cells sorted from blood. Subset: CD45RA+ positively selected. This clonotype was obtained from a man younger than 35 in good health. J is TRBJ2-3 and V is TRBV10-3, with 11 positions matching TRBD2. The chain's CDR3 is CAIMGPETSGGSTDTQYF. The CDR3 nucleotides are TGTGCCATCATGGGCCCGGAAACTAGCGGGGGTAGCACAGATACGCAGTATTTT.